Following are 18 T cell receptor beta chains from one sample sequenced in a study of CD8 T cells in Susac syndrome. Random hexamers were used to reverse transcribe 0.5 to 1 ug of RNA. TCRdb reanalysed the immunoSEQ multiplex PCR reads using MiXCR and keeps one entry per CDR3 protein. The data show some 150,000 distinct CDR3 sequences, more than 85% seen once. The sample consisted of CD4+ T cells from PBMCs. The receptors stem from a human donor with Susac syndrome.

The genes are TRBV29-1 and TRBJ1-2, with TRBD1 matching 9 bases. This CDR3 contains 11 residues. Germline trimming cut 6 bases from V and 6 bases from J; bases unmatched to any gene: 2. The germline CDR1 and CDR2 sequences are SQVTM and ANQGSEA. CDR3 DNA sequence: TGCAGCGTCCGGACAGGGGATGGCTACACCTTC. This codes for CSVRTGDGYTF. The full variable domain, with the rest looked up from reference TRBV29-1 and TRBJ1-2, is SAVISQKPSRDICQRGTSLTIQCQVDSQVTMMFWYRQQPGQSLTLIATANQGSEATYESGFVIDKFPISRPNLTFSTLTVSNMSPEDSSIYLCSVRTGDGYTFGSGTRLTVV.

The chain carries TRBV9 and TRBJ2-3; 10 bases map to TRBD2. The CDR3 extends over 17 amino acids. The J segment lost 5 bases and the V segment lost 2 bases, leaving 11 bases of the junction unmatched. Per the germline V gene, CDR1 is SGDLS and CDR2 is YYNGEE. The CDR3 bases are TGTGCCAGCAGCGTGACACCGGGACTAGCGTGGGGAGATACGCAGTATTTT. Translating gives CASSVTPGLAWGDTQYF.

The J gene is TRBJ2-7, the V gene TRBV12-3 or TRBV12-4; D tentatively fits TRBD1 or TRBD2 (5 bases each). The germline V and J ends were trimmed by 8 bases and 0 bases, with 14 bases remaining between them. The CDR3 runs 14 residues. CDR3 in amino acids: CASRGTTSSYEQYF. The CDR3 coding sequence is TGTGCCAGCCGTGGGACCACAAGCTCCTACGAGCAGTACTTC.

This clonotype occurred once. CDR3 nucleotide sequence: TGCAGTGCTAGTCGGGGGGCGGACGGTGGTCAGCCCCAGCATTTT. It translates to CSASRGADGGQPQHF. The chain combines TRBV20-1 with TRBJ1-5; D may be TRBD1 (6 bases). Per the germline V gene, CDR1 is DFQATT and CDR2 is SNEGSKA (reference sequence). The V gene lost 3 bases and the J gene lost 6 bases, with 18 bases spanning the gap. There are 15 residues in the CDR3.

A few counts support this clonotype. The chain couples TRBV20-1 to TRBJ1-1, with D uncertain. Trimming cost V 5 bases and J 0 bases, with 4 bases left between them. Germline V gene lookup returns CDR1 DFQATT and CDR2 SNEGSKA (reference sequence). This CDR3 spans 11 amino acids. CDR3 sequence: CSASVNTEAFF. DNA of the CDR3: TGCAGTGCTTCAGTGAACACTGAAGCTTTCTTT.

This clonotype was seen only once. The chain combines TRBV20-1 with TRBJ2-5, with D possibly being TRBD2 (5 bases). V was clipped by 3 bases and J by 5 bases, with 13 bases between them. Germline CDR1 and CDR2: DFQATT and SNEGSKA (reference sequence). The CDR3 covers 13 residues. The CDR3 is CSARRFEGETQYF. In DNA, the CDR3 is TGCAGTGCTAGGAGGTTCGAGGGCGAGACCCAGTACTTC.

The chain joins TRBV6-5 to TRBJ1-2, with D tentatively TRBD1 (6 bases). Per germline, CDR1 MNHEY and CDR2 SVGAGI. Trimming cost V 2 bases and J 6 bases, with 7 bases left between them. This CDR3 is built from 12 residues. CDR3 amino acids: CASSYRGNGYTF. CDR3 nucleotide sequence: TGTGCCAGCAGTTACAGGGGGAATGGCTACACCTTC.

The chain uses TRBV18 and TRBJ1-2; 8 positions match TRBD1. CDR1 is KGHSH, CDR2 LQKENI, per germline. The CDR3 has 14 residues. The V and J ends lost 0 bases and 9 bases, in that order; junction bases with no gene match: 6. The CDR3 DNA sequence: TGTGCCAGCTCACCACCTGGGCAGGGGGCGCGCTACACCTTC. It specifies CASSPPGQGARYTF.

The V call is TRBV9, the J call TRBJ2-1, with D perhaps matching TRBD1 or TRBD2 (7 bases each). V was trimmed by 0 bases and J by 10 bases, leaving 20 bases between them. Per the germline V gene, CDR1 is SGDLS and CDR2 is YYNGEE. CDR3 size: 16 residues. The DNA for the CDR3 is TGTGCCAGCAGCGTAGCAGGGGGGGGCCTCCCAATGGAGCAGTTCTTC. Translated, it gives CASSVAGGGLPMEQFF.

V is TRBV6-2 or TRBV6-3 and J is TRBJ2-2; 7 bases fit TRBD1. V gave up 4 bases and J gave up 4 bases; unmatched junction bases: 6. The CDR3 sequence is 15 residues long. Germline V lookup: CDR1 MNHEY, CDR2 SVGEGT. The CDR3 loop reads CASSFGQDLTGELFF. The DNA of the CDR3 is TGTGCCAGCAGTTTCGGACAGGACCTCACCGGGGAGCTGTTTTTT.

V usage is TRBV15 and J usage is TRBJ2-7, with 10 nucleotides matching TRBD2. V was clipped by 0 bases and J by 2 bases; unmatched bases: 1. In germline, CDR1 is LNHNV, CDR2 YYDKDF (reference sequence). This CDR3 is built from 15 residues. CDR3 in DNA: TGTGCCACCAGCAGAGAACTAGCGGGACCCTACGAGCAGTACTTC. Its translation is CATSRELAGPYEQYF.

The J gene is TRBJ1-5, the V gene TRBV12-3 or TRBV12-4, with TRBD1 as a possible D gene (5 bases). This CDR3 spans 15 amino acids. V was pared by 2 bases and J by 5 bases, with 13 bases between. CDR3 nucleotide sequence: TGTGCCAGCAGTTTAAGAACCCGGGGCCATCAGCCCCAGCATTTT. It yields the protein CASSLRTRGHQPQHF.

CDR3: CASSYLVGSDEQYF. CDR3 bases: TGTGCCAGCAGTTACCTCGTCGGGAGCGACGAGCAGTACTTC. The chain uses TRBV6-2 or TRBV6-3 and TRBJ2-7; D possibly corresponds to TRBD2 (6 bases). Deletions cut 2 bases from V and 5 bases from J, with 13 bases between. This CDR3 has 14 residues. Germline CDR1 is MNHEY and CDR2 is SVGEGT.

The V gene is TRBV6-4, the J gene TRBJ2-3; the match to TRBD1 covers 10 bases. The CDR3 length is 14 residues. Germline loops: CDR1 MRHNA, CDR2 SNTAGT. J was trimmed by 3 bases and V by 3 bases; bases with no gene match: 0. CDR3 bases: TGTGCCAGCAGTGAGGGACAGGGGACAGATACGCAGTATTTT. Translating gives CASSEGQGTDTQYF.

DNA for the CDR3: TGTGCCTGGAGTGTGGGGACTAGCGGGTTCATTTACGAGCAGTACTTC. It codes for CAWSVGTSGFIYEQYF. The V call is TRBV30, the J call TRBJ2-7; TRBD2 agrees at 12 bases. From germline, CDR1 is GTSNPN and CDR2 SVGIG (reference sequence). This CDR3 is 16 amino acids long. After removal of 0 bases from V and 4 bases from J, the junction contained 7 bases not matched to a gene.

The chain joins TRBV3-1 to TRBJ2-3, with TRBD1 identical over 8 bases. J lost 6 bases, V lost 2 bases, and 10 bases had no gene match. Germline V gives CDR1 LGHDT, CDR2 YNNKEL (reference sequence). This CDR3 is built from 16 residues. The CDR3 protein is CASSQIGQGIFDTQYF. Written as DNA, the CDR3 is TGTGCCAGCAGCCAAATCGGACAGGGAATATTCGATACGCAGTATTTT.

V is TRBV30 and J is TRBJ1-1; TRBD1 aligns across 7 bases. This CDR3 is built from 11 residues. V lost 4 bases and J lost 11; bases outside the gene matches: 7. CDR1 and CDR2 (germline): GTSNPN, SVGIG (reference sequence). In DNA, the CDR3 is TGTGCCTGGAATTTGGGACAGACGGCTTTCTTT. Translating it yields CAWNLGQTAFF.

This clonotype was recorded only once. The chain combines TRBV6-6 with TRBJ1-6, with TRBD1 matching over 11 bases. Trimming took 7 bases from V and 11 from J; bases not matched to a gene: 7. Germline V gives CDR1 MNHNY, CDR2 SVGAGI (reference sequence). The CDR3 contains 14 residues. The CDR3 region has the DNA TGTGCCAGCATCCCCGGGACAGGGGGGGCACCCCTCCACTTT. This sequence encodes CASIPGTGGAPLHF.